These T cell receptor beta chains were read from a single sample in a study of blood T cell repertoires in COVID-19. TCRdb keeps only in-frame clones here, not all; method: immunoSEQ multiplex PCR. The sample records over 600,000 clones, just under 90% being singletons. Sample: peripheral blood. Every receptor here comes from a woman younger than 30 with acute or convalescent COVID-19. The CDR3 runs from the conserved cysteine through the conserved F or W. D genes are given only for firm matches. For some rows the clone size is stated as once, few or many, or as a class when expanded; others skip it.

>NA|TRBV30|TRBJ1-2|NA
CAWDTNQGNYGYTF
TGTGCCTGGGACACTAATCAGGGGAACTATGGCTACACCTTC
>NA|TRBV9|TRBJ1-2|TRBD1
CASSVRTGEEYGYTF
TGTGCCAGCAGCGTCCGGACAGGGGAGGAATATGGCTACACCTTC
>NA|TRBV7-3|TRBJ1-3|TRBD1
CASSPTGSGNTIYF
TGTGCCAGCAGCCCGACAGGGTCTGGAAACACCATATATTTT
>few|TRBV5-5|TRBJ1-5|TRBD1
CASSWDRNSNQPQHF
TGTGCCAGCAGCTGGGACAGAAATAGCAATCAGCCCCAGCATTTT
>NA|TRBV14|TRBJ1-4|TRBD1
CASSQAGQKKQNEKLFF
TGTGCCAGCAGCCAAGCGGGACAGAAGAAGCAGAATGAAAAACTGTTTTTT
>NA|TRBV11-2|TRBJ2-5|NA
CASSRRLPPGTQYF
TGTGCCAGCAGCCGGAGGTTACCCCCCGGGACCCAGTACTTC
>NA|TRBV6-1|TRBJ1-5|NA
CASSEVGSARQFLQPQHF
TGTGCCAGCAGTGAAGTAGGATCGGCCCGACAGTTCTTACAGCCCCAGCATTTT
>NA|TRBV11-2|TRBJ1-1|NA
CASSLYRMNTEAFF
TGTGCCAGCAGCTTGTACAGAATGAACACTGAAGCTTTCTTT
>NA|TRBV29-1|TRBJ1-2|NA
CSVEGTGPDYGYTF
TGCAGCGTTGAGGGTACAGGGCCGGATTATGGCTACACCTTC
>NA|TRBV28|TRBJ1-2|TRBD1
CASSYGQGKASFYGYTF
TGTGCCAGCAGTTACGGACAGGGAAAGGCCTCCTTCTATGGCTACACCTTC
>NA|TRBV7-2|TRBJ1-1|TRBD1
CASSLIGQGGTEAFF
TGTGCCAGCAGCTTAATCGGACAGGGTGGCACTGAAGCTTTCTTT
>NA|TRBV5-1|TRBJ2-7|TRBD1
CASRGTGRYEQYF
TGCGCCAGCAGAGGGACAGGGAGGTACGAGCAGTACTTC
>NA|TRBV25-1|TRBJ2-7|NA
CASSDIPGGPTSGEQYF
TGTGCCAGCAGTGACATTCCCGGGGGACCGACGTCTGGAGAGCAGTACTTC
>NA|TRBV6-5|TRBJ2-1|NA
CASSYQDRYPLNEQFF
TGTGCCAGCAGTTACCAAGACAGATACCCCCTCAATGAGCAGTTCTTC
>NA|TRBV9|TRBJ1-2|NA
CASSADRLYGYTF
TGTGCCAGCAGCGCTGACAGACTCTATGGCTACACCTTC
>NA|TRBV6-5|TRBJ2-7|NA
CASSYSGDTRMKYF
TGTGCCAGCAGTTACTCGGGGGACACCCGCATGAAGTACTTC
>NA|TRBV30|TRBJ1-1|NA
CAWNFGGETEAFF
TGTGCCTGGAACTTCGGGGGGGAGACTGAAGCTTTCTTT
>NA|TRBV7-9|TRBJ2-3|NA
CASSLRRFTDTQYF
TGTGCCAGCAGCTTAAGGCGGTTCACAGATACGCAGTATTTT
>NA|TRBV2|TRBJ1-5|TRBD1
CASRGGQESNQPQHF
TGTGCCAGCAGAGGGGGACAGGAGAGCAATCAGCCCCAGCATTTT
>NA|TRBV30|TRBJ1-3|TRBD1
CAWLPTGEVRNTIYF
TGTGCCTGGCTCCCAACAGGGGAAGTCAGAAACACCATATATTTT
>NA|TRBV20-1|TRBJ2-5|NA
CSVGVAETQYF
TGCAGTGTCGGGGTTGCGGAGACCCAGTACTTC
>NA|TRBV4-1|TRBJ2-6|TRBD1
CASSRTGAPKSGANVLTF
TGCGCCAGCAGTAGGACAGGGGCGCCTAAATCTGGGGCCAACGTCCTGACTTTC
>NA|TRBV9|TRBJ1-2|NA
CASSVGQGINYGYTF
TGTGCCAGCAGCGTAGGGCAGGGAATTAACTATGGCTACACCTTC
>NA|TRBV5-5|TRBJ1-1|TRBD1
CASSLGTGGTEAFF
TGTGCCAGCAGCCTAGGGACAGGGGGGACTGAAGCTTTCTTT
>NA|TRBV30|TRBJ2-1|NA
CAWRAEQSLNEQFF
TGTGCCTGGAGGGCCGAACAGTCCCTCAATGAGCAGTTCTTC
>once|TRBV5-4|TRBJ1-1|NA
CASSSAGGHEAFF
TGTGCCAGCAGCTCGGCGGGCGGGCATGAAGCTTTCTTT
>NA|TRBV11-1|TRBJ1-1|NA
CASSFTGPNTEAFF
TGTGCCAGCAGCTTCACAGGTCCGAACACTGAAGCTTTCTTT
>NA|TRBV28|TRBJ2-3|NA
CASSFNTQYF
TGTGCCAGCAGTTTCAATACGCAGTATTTT
>few|TRBV20-1|TRBJ2-7|NA
CSASPGMSYEQYF
TGCAGTGCTAGTCCCGGTATGTCCTACGAGCAGTACTTC
>NA|TRBV4-1|TRBJ2-2|TRBD2
CASSQAGGVGELFF
TGCGCCAGCAGCCAAGCGGGGGGGGTCGGGGAGCTGTTTTTT
>NA|TRBV7-2|TRBJ1-1|NA
CASSLVQGTEAFF
TGTGCCAGCAGCTTAGTACAGGGCACTGAAGCTTTCTTT
>NA|TRBV9|TRBJ2-5|TRBD1
CASSVGGTGLSETQYF
TGTGCCAGCAGCGTAGGAGGGACAGGGTTATCAGAGACCCAGTACTTC
>NA|TRBV2|TRBJ1-1|NA
CASKGDGYTEAFF
TGTGCCAGCAAAGGGGATGGGTACACTGAAGCTTTCTTT
>NA|TRBV7-8|TRBJ2-1|NA
CASSNLDWSSSSYNEQFF
TGTGCCAGCAGCAATCTCGATTGGAGCTCGAGCTCCTACAATGAGCAGTTCTTC
>NA|TRBV19|TRBJ2-7|NA
CASSMTQGGEQYF
TGTGCCAGTAGTATGACACAGGGTGGCGAGCAGTACTTC
>NA|TRBV6-5|TRBJ1-2|TRBD1
CASRSTGVQGYTF
TGTGCCAGCAGGTCGACAGGGGTTCAGGGCTACACCTTC
>NA|TRBV5-1|TRBJ1-1|NA
CASSLFMNTEAFF
TGCGCCAGCAGCTTGTTCATGAACACTGAAGCTTTCTTT
>NA|TRBV15|TRBJ1-5|NA
CATSRDHGGNQPQHF
TGTGCCACCAGCAGAGATCACGGGGGGAATCAGCCCCAGCATTTT
>NA|TRBV9|TRBJ1-4|NA
CASTLSAGAREKLFF
TGTGCCAGCACCCTTAGTGCGGGGGCGAGGGAAAAACTGTTTTTT
>NA|TRBV10-3|TRBJ2-7|NA
CAMRSPTYEQYF
TGTGCCATGCGATCTCCTACCTACGAGCAGTACTTC
>few|TRBV19|TRBJ1-2|NA
CASSPGTGFGYTF
TGTGCCAGTAGTCCTGGTACAGGGTTTGGCTACACCTTC
>NA|TRBV6-5|TRBJ1-1|NA
CASSYRAGGTEAFF
TGTGCCAGCAGTTACAGGGCGGGTGGCACTGAAGCTTTCTTT
>NA|TRBV12-5|TRBJ1-6|NA
CASGSTTGSPLHF
TGTGCTAGTGGTTCGACCACGGGGTCACCCCTCCACTTT
>NA|TRBV5-8|TRBJ2-3|NA
CASSIGGSDTQYF
TGTGCCAGCAGCATAGGAGGGTCAGATACGCAGTATTTT
>NA|TRBV3-1/TRBV3-2|TRBJ2-7|TRBD2
CASSHLGVGGAGEQYF
TGTGCCAGCAGCCACCTTGGAGTCGGGGGGGCTGGTGAGCAGTACTTC